Sequencing of this T cell receptor beta chain was carried out in a study of T cells in Graves' hyperthyroidism and ophthalmopathy. Amplification of TCR beta CDR3 regions was performed using RNA transcripts as template. The TCR CDR3 first-round RT-PCR relied on the HTBI primer set. TCRdb re-called the multiplex PCR reads with MiXCR, one entry per CDR3 protein. The profile shows around 600,000 distinct CDR3 sequences, 45% of them singletons. CDR3 size: 15 residues. V shed 5 bases and J shed 4 bases, with 17 bases lying between them. The germline gives CDR1 SEHNR, CDR2 FQNEAQ (reference sequence). This clonotype originated in an adult man with Graves' disease, either hyperthyroidism or ophthalmopathy (not recorded which). The chain joins TRBV7-9 to TRBJ2-5, with D possibly being TRBD1 (6 bases). Material: peripheral blood or thyroid tissue (not recorded which). Here the CDR3 DNA reads TGTGCCAGCAGCCCCCGCCCAACAGGGTCAGAGACCCAGTACTTC. The encoded protein is CASSPRPTGSETQYF.